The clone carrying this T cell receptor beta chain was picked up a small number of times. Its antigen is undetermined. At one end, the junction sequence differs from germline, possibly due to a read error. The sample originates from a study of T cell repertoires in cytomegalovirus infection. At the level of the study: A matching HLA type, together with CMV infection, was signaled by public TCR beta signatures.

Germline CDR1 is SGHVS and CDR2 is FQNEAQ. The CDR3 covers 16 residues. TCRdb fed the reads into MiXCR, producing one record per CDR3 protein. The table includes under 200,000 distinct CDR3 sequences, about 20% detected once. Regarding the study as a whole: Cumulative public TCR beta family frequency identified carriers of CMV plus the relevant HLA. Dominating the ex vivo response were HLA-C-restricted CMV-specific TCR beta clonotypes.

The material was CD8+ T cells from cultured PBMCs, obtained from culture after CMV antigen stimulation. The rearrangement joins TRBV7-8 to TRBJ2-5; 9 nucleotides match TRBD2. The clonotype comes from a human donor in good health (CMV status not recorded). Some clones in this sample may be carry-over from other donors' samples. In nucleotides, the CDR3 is TGTGCCAGCGGCTTAGGCGGGGGGGAACTCCAAGAGACCCAGTACTTC. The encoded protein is CASGLGGGELQETQYF.